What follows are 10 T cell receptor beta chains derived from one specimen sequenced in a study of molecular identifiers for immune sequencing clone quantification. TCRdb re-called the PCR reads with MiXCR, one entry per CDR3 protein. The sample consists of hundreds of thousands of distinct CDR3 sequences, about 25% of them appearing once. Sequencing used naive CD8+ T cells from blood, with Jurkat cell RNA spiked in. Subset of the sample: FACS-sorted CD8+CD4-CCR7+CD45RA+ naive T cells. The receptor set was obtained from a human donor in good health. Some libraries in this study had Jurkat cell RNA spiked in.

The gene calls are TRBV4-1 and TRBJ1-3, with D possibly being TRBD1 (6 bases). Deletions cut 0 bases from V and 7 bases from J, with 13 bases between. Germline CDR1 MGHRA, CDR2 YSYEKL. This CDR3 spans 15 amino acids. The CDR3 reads CASSQDGGFKNTIYF. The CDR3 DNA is TGCGCCAGCAGCCAAGATGGGGGCTTCAAGAACACCATATATTTT.

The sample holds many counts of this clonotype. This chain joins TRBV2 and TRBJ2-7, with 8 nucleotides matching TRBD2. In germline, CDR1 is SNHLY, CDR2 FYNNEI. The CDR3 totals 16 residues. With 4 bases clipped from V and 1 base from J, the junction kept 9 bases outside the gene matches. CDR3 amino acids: CASSASLRGVSYEQYF. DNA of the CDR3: TGTGCCAGCAGTGCCTCTTTGCGGGGGGTGTCCTACGAGCAGTACTTC.

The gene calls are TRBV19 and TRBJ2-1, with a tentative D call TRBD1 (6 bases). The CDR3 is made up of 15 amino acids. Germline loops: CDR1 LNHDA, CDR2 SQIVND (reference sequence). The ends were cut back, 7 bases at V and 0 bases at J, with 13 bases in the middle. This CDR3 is CASTPTGYSYNEQFF. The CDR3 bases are TGTGCCAGTACACCGACAGGCTACTCCTACAATGAGCAGTTCTTC.

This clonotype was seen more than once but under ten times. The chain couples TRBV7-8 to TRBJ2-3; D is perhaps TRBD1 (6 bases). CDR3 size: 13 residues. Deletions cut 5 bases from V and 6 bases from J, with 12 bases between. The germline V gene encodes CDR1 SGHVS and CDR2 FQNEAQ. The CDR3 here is CASSEHRVDTQYF. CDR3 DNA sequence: TGTGCCAGCAGCGAGCACAGGGTTGATACGCAGTATTTT.

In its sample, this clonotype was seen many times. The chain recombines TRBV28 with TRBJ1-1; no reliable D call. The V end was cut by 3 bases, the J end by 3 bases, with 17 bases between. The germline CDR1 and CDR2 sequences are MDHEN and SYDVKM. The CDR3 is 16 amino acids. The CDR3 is CASSLSLDRSDTEAFF. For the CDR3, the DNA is TGTGCCAGCAGTTTGTCCTTAGATCGTTCGGACACTGAAGCTTTCTTT. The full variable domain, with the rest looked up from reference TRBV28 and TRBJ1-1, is DVKVTQSSRYLVKRTGEKVFLECVQDMDHENMFWYRQDPGLGLRLIYFSYDVKMKEKGDIPEGYSVSREKKERFSLILESASTNQTSMYLCASSLSLDRSDTEAFFGQGTRLTVV.

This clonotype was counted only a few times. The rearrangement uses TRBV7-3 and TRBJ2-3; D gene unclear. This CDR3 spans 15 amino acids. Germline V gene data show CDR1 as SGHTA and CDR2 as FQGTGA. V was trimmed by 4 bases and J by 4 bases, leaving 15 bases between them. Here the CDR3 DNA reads TGTGCCAGCAGCTCCCAGGTTGGGTCCCCAGATACGCAGTATTTT. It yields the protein CASSSQVGSPDTQYF.

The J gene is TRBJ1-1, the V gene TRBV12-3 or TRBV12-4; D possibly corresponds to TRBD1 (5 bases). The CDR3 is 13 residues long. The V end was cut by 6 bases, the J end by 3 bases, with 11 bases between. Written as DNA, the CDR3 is TGTGCCAGCAGCCCTGGGGGATACACTGAAGCTTTCTTT. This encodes CASSPGGYTEAFF.

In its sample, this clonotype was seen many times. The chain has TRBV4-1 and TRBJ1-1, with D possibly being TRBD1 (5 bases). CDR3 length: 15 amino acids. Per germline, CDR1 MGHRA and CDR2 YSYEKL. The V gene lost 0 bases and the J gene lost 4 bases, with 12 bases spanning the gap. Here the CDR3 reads CASSQDRQPGTEAFF. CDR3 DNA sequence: TGCGCCAGCAGCCAAGATAGACAGCCCGGCACTGAAGCTTTCTTT.

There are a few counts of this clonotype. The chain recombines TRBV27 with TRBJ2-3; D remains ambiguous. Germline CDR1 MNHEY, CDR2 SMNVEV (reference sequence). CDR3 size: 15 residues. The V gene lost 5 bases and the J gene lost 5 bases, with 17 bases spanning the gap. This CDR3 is CASSPENGPEDTQYF. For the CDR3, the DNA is TGTGCCAGCAGTCCCGAAAATGGACCGGAAGATACGCAGTATTTT.

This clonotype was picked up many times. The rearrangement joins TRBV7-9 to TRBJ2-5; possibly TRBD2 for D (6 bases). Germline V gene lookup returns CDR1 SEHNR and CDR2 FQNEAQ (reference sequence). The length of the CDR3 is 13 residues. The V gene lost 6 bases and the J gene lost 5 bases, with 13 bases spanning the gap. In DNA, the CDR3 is TGTGCCAGCAGTCCCGGGGGAGGTGAGACCCAGTACTTC. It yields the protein CASSPGGGETQYF.